This entry concerns a single T cell receptor beta chain. Profiled with immunoSEQ multiplex PCR; TCRdb holds only in-frame clones, not every one. The sample includes approximately 71,000 clones, about 90% of them seen just once. This sample is part of a study of T cell responses to AZD1222 COVID-19 vaccine. The germline gives CDR1 MGHRA, CDR2 YSYEKL. V was clipped by 4 bases and J by 4 bases; unmatched bases: 11. The CDR3 is made up of 16 amino acids. This rearrangement joins TRBV4-1 to TRBJ1-2; TRBD1 aligns across 8 bases. The source is an adult in good health. The sample consisted of peripheral blood, taken on day 0 of AZD1222 vaccination. CDR3 residues: CASSPRAGGAPYGYTF. In nucleotides, the CDR3 is TGCGCCAGCAGCCCAAGGGCAGGGGGCGCGCCCTATGGCTACACCTTC.